The 10 T cell receptor beta chains listed next were all sequenced from one sample in a study of T cell responses to AZD1222 COVID-19 vaccine. Produced via immunoSEQ multiplex PCR; TCRdb's table is partial and in-frame only. The sample holds 140,000 to 150,000 clones, 75% to 95% seen once. The material was peripheral blood, obtained 28 days after the second dose of the MenACWY control vaccine. Receptors were obtained from an adult who received the MenACWY meningococcal vaccine as a control.

The gene calls are TRBV15 and TRBJ1-2, with 9 nucleotides matching TRBD1. CDR3 length: 14 amino acids. The germline gives CDR1 LNHNV, CDR2 YYDKDF (reference sequence). After removal of 1 base from V and 5 bases from J, the junction contained 2 bases not matched to a gene. The CDR3 sequence: CATSRVGTGYGYTF. As DNA, the CDR3 is TGTGCCACCAGCAGAGTAGGGACAGGGTATGGCTACACCTTC.

The chain joins TRBV15 to TRBJ2-1; weak D call: TRBD2 (6 bases). This CDR3 spans 15 amino acids. Trimming cost V 0 bases and J 13 bases, with 19 bases left between them. Germline CDR1 and CDR2: LNHNV and YYDKDF (reference sequence). In nucleotides, the CDR3 is TGTGCCACCAGCAGAGATCGTTCCCTAGGAGGGCCCCAGTTCTTC. Translation gives CATSRDRSLGGPQFF. Supplemented by reference TRBV15 and TRBJ2-1, the full variable domain reads DAMVIQNPRYQVTQFGKPVTLSCSQTLNHNVMYWYQQKSSQAPKLLFHYYDKDFNNEADTPDNFQSRRPNTSFCFLDIRSPGLGDTAMYLCATSRDRSLGGPQFFGPGTRLTVL.

This clone was seen only once. The CDR3 is CASRPPGGGSSGNTIYF. The CDR3 nucleotides are TGTGCAAGTCGCCCCCCGGGTGGGGGGAGCTCTGGAAACACCATATATTTT. The gene calls are TRBV12-2 and TRBJ1-3. TRBV12-2 is classified as a pseudogene. This CDR3 is 17 amino acids long.

The table lists this clone with a count of one. The sample contains more than one DNA sequence encoding this CDR3. This chain uses TRBV30 with TRBJ2-3; D gene ambiguous. Germline V gene lookup returns CDR1 GTSNPN and CDR2 SVGIG (reference sequence). The CDR3 sequence is 11 residues long. Between the trimmed V and J ends, which lost 3 bases and 1 base, there was a span of 2 bases. The CDR3 nucleotides are TGTGCCTGGAGGGGCACAGATACGCAGTATTTT. Translated, it gives CAWRGTDTQYF.

This CDR3 is CASWAQPQHF. CDR3 in DNA: TGTGCCAGTTGGGCTCAGCCCCAGCATTTT. The chain carries TRBV12-3 or TRBV12-4 and TRBJ1-5; the D is unclear. V was pared by 9 bases and J by 6 bases, with 6 bases between. CDR3 length: 10 residues.

The V call is TRBV18, the J call TRBJ2-3; possibly TRBD2 for D (6 bases). Between the trimmed V and J ends, which lost 1 base and 0 bases, there was a span of 8 bases. The CDR3 spans 15 residues. Germline-derived CDR1 and CDR2 are KGHSH and LQKENI. CDR3 sequence reads: CASSPQEGSTDTQYF. The DNA of the CDR3 is TGTGCCAGCTCACCACAGGAGGGTAGCACAGATACGCAGTATTTT.

The chain recombines TRBV10-1 with TRBJ1-2, with D possibly being TRBD1 (5 bases). The germline CDR1 and CDR2 sequences are WNHNN and SYGVQD (reference sequence). V lost 5 bases, J lost 6 bases, and 13 bases lay in between. CDR3 length: 13 residues. The CDR3, as DNA: TGCGCCAGCAGTCCTTGGGGCCCGGATGGCTACACCTTC. Translation: CASSPWGPDGYTF.

This clone was detected only once. The chain combines TRBV7-2 with TRBJ2-3; 9 bases match TRBD2. This CDR3 has 15 residues. Germline V gene data show CDR1 as SGHTA and CDR2 as FQGNSA. The V gene end was trimmed by 2 bases and the J gene end by 3 bases; junction bases not matched to a gene: 3. For the CDR3, the DNA is TGTGCCAGCAGCTTAATTAGCGGGGGAACAGATACGCAGTATTTT. Its translation is CASSLISGGTDTQYF.

The rearrangement uses TRBV28 and TRBJ2-1; TRBD1 aligns across 7 bases. CDR1 and CDR2 from the germline V gene are MDHEN and SYDVKM. The CDR3 loop spans 13 amino acids. V lost 4 bases and J lost 9; bases outside the gene matches: 6. This CDR3 is CASSSGQPGEQFF. The CDR3 nucleotides are TGTGCCAGCAGTTCGGGACAGCCAGGTGAGCAGTTCTTC.

The rearrangement uses TRBV12-3 or TRBV12-4 and TRBJ2-7; a possible D gene is TRBD1 (6 bases). Trimming pared 1 base from V and 6 bases from J, leaving 10 bases between. CDR3 size: 13 residues. The CDR3 coding sequence is TGTGCCAGCAGTTTAGGACGGGACACCGAGCAGTACTTC. Its protein product is CASSLGRDTEQYF.